A selection of T cell receptor beta chains follows, all from one sample in a study of T-cell memory formation after mild COVID-19. TCRdb passed the 5' RACE reads through MiXCR, listing each CDR3 protein once. Among 250,000 to 300,000 distinct CDR3 sequences listed, about a sixth were seen once. Sequencing was carried out using PBMCs or a T cell subset sorted from them (not recorded which). These receptors all stem from a man aged 18 to 29 who had mild COVID-19 (a few samples of this study predate the infection). Cell type and time point are not known. Both conserved end residues are trimmed from each CDR3.

cdr3_aa	v_call	cdr3_length	j_call
ASSYGLRGTEAF	TRBV6-5	12	TRBJ1-1
ASSPQTSGGIDEQF	TRBV11-2	14	TRBJ2-1
ASTAFWNTEAF	TRBV6-2/TRBV6-3	11	TRBJ1-1
SYGVDTQY	TRBV20-1	8	TRBJ2-3
ASSLGLTSTNEQF	TRBV6-2/TRBV6-3	13	TRBJ2-1
ASSDRHLLAKNIQY	TRBV6-4	14	TRBJ2-4
ASSLLVDTGELF	TRBV5-1	12	TRBJ2-2
ASVMGLRDGYT	TRBV5-5	11	TRBJ1-2
ASSPRLGGNQPQH	TRBV4-2	13	TRBJ1-5
ASSNRDTGSYEQY	TRBV3-1	13	TRBJ2-7
ASSPSKGKGSTDTQY	TRBV18	15	TRBJ2-3
ASSLIASTDTQY	TRBV27	12	TRBJ2-3
ASSSPSQGGETQY	TRBV28	13	TRBJ2-5
ASSQGLAGLEETQY	TRBV4-2	14	TRBJ2-5
ASSFSGSAYEQY	TRBV11-1	12	TRBJ2-7
ASSLVLSGGIPF	TRBV7-9	12	TRBJ2-1
ASSYEGNTEAF	TRBV6-5	11	TRBJ1-1
ASSSFSGGETQY	TRBV7-6	12	TRBJ2-5
ATKGQLGLSTDTQY	TRBV7-9	14	TRBJ2-3
ATGPVVNTEAF	TRBV6-5	11	TRBJ1-1
ASSLAGGTNNEQF	TRBV6-5	13	TRBJ2-1
ASSYAPWSHNEQF	TRBV6-5	13	TRBJ2-1
ASSPRGTQHTQY	TRBV28	12	TRBJ2-3
ASSQDMVIAEQF	TRBV3-1	12	TRBJ2-1
ASSPPSRNTEAF	TRBV28	12	TRBJ1-1
ASRRTNEAF	TRBV7-9	9	TRBJ1-1
ASSLWQETQY	TRBV5-1	10	TRBJ2-5
ASSSQGWAETDTQY	TRBV7-9	14	TRBJ2-3
ASSPQFRSPEQNIQY	TRBV5-1	15	TRBJ2-4
ASSFRASSGDSPLH	TRBV5-1	14	TRBJ1-6
SASSGTGELF	TRBV20-1	10	TRBJ2-2
ASSQGRAGNGNQPQH	TRBV4-1	15	TRBJ1-5
ASKKVGTGFNEQF	TRBV12-3/TRBV12-4	13	TRBJ2-1
ASSSLRGTGVRNEQF	TRBV6-6	15	TRBJ2-1
ASSLFGGPQH	TRBV12-3/TRBV12-4	10	TRBJ1-5
ASSEGPGQVYNEQF	TRBV9	14	TRBJ2-1
ASSSSPGGGQPQH	TRBV7-9	13	TRBJ1-5
ASSSIGLGRRDTQY	TRBV12-3/TRBV12-4	14	TRBJ2-3
ASGGGDGGYQETQY	TRBV9	14	TRBJ2-5
ASSQPREHLTQY	TRBV4-1	12	TRBJ2-3
ASRAPRDGAGANVLT	TRBV6-5	15	TRBJ2-6
ASSEGPNGYT	TRBV12-3/TRBV12-4	10	TRBJ1-2